Listed here are 24 T cell receptor beta chains from one sample, sequenced in a study of stem cell transplantation in POMP-related autoinflammatory disease. Assay used: immunoSEQ multiplex PCR; TCRdb lists only in-frame clones, some missing. This repertoire shows more than 8,500 clones, roughly three quarters found once; its top ten account for around 4.6%. The material sequenced was CD4+ T cells from PBMCs, taken after stem cell transplantation. The receptors stem from a human patient with POMP-related autoinflammation and immune dysregulation (PRAID). A share of the T cells may be of graft donor origin.

There are a few counts of this clone. The rearrangement links TRBV5-1 to TRBJ2-2; 7 positions agree with TRBD1. This CDR3 has 13 residues. CDR1 and CDR2 (germline): SGHRS, YFSETQ. The V segment lost 2 bases and the J segment 9 bases; nucleotides outside the gene matches: 4. This CDR3 is CASSLRQGWELFF. The CDR3 DNA reads as TGCGCCAGCAGCTTAAGACAGGGTTGGGAGCTGTTTTTT.

The rearrangement joins TRBV6-5 to TRBJ2-3; no definite D call. CDR3 size: 14 residues. Trimming took off 6 bases at V and 1 base at J, with 11 bases between the two ends. CDR1 is MNHEY and CDR2 is SVGAGI in the germline V gene. CDR3 sequence (DNA): TGTGCCAGCAGACGGCTTACACGCACAGATACGCAGTATTTT. Translating it yields CASRRLTRTDTQYF.

This clone occurred a few times. The chain combines TRBV5-8 with TRBJ2-3; D is unresolved. V was trimmed by 0 bases and J by 0 bases, leaving 5 bases between them. Looked up from germline, CDR1 is SGHTS and CDR2 is YDEGEE. This CDR3 region has 14 residues. In DNA form, the CDR3 reads TGTGCCAGCAGCTTGGAACGAAGCACAGATACGCAGTATTTT. Residues: CASSLERSTDTQYF.

Of note for this clone: This same CDR3 is encoded by further DNA sequences in the sample. This chain links TRBV14 with TRBJ2-5; no reliable D call. V lost 0 bases, J lost 4 bases, and 3 bases lay in between. CDR1 SGHDN and CDR2 FVKESK come from the germline V gene. This CDR3 is 12 amino acids long. CDR3 coding DNA: TGTGCCAGCAGCCAAGAAGGAGAGACCCAGTACTTC. It encodes CASSQEGETQYF. Full variable domain (rest looked up from reference TRBV14 and TRBJ2-5): EAGVTQFPSHSVIEKGQTVTLRCDPISGHDNLYWYRRVMGKEIKFLLHFVKESKQDESGMPNNRFLAERTGGTYSTLKVQPAELEDSGVYFCASSQEGETQYFGPGTRLLVL.

The sample holds a few counts of this clone. This rearrangement joins TRBV6-4 to TRBJ1-1; 7 bases map to TRBD1. The J segment lost 3 bases and the V segment lost 5 bases, leaving 3 bases of the junction unmatched. The CDR3 length is 13 residues. CDR1 and CDR2 (germline): MRHNA, SNTAGT. The CDR3, as DNA: TGTGCCAGCAGTACAGACAGGGACACTGAAGCTTTCTTT. Translation gives CASSTDRDTEAFF.

The V gene is TRBV18, the J gene TRBJ2-5, with TRBD2 matching over 10 bases. Germline CDR1 and CDR2: KGHSH and LQKENI. The trim removed 1 base at V and 5 bases at J, leaving 7 bases unmatched. The CDR3 consists of 16 residues. The CDR3 DNA is TGTGCCAGCTCACCACAAGCGGGAGGGTCTGGGGAGACCCAGTACTTC. Its translation: CASSPQAGGSGETQYF.

By share, this clone counts as large (0.1 to 1%). J is TRBJ2-7 and V is TRBV18; D possibly uses TRBD1 or TRBD2 (5 bases each). CDR1 is KGHSH and CDR2 is LQKENI in the germline V gene. The CDR3 is 16 amino acids. Trimming took off 3 bases at V and 2 bases at J, with 17 bases between the two ends. Here the CDR3 DNA reads TGTGCCAGCTCACCCCCAGGGTTTAGGGAGACCTACGAGCAGTACTTC. Translation gives CASSPPGFRETYEQYF.

This clone was counted once. This chain uses TRBV28 with TRBJ2-1; 9 bases line up with TRBD2. V dropped 6 bases and J dropped 12; count of bases not matched to a gene: 12. The CDR3 sequence is 14 residues long. CDR1 and CDR2 from the germline V gene are MDHEN and SYDVKM. Written as DNA, the CDR3 is TGTGCCAGCAGGAATAGCGGGGGACCGGGCGGGCAGTTCTTC. Protein sequence: CASRNSGGPGGQFF.

The J gene is TRBJ2-1, the V gene TRBV6-5; 14 bases are a match to TRBD2. Looked up from germline, CDR1 is MNHEY and CDR2 is SVGAGI. With 6 bases clipped from V and 6 bases from J, the junction kept 1 base outside the gene matches. This CDR3 is built from 14 residues. CDR3 sequence reads: CASRTSGRVNEQFF. The CDR3 DNA follows: TGTGCCAGCAGGACTAGCGGGAGGGTCAATGAGCAGTTCTTC.

This chain connects TRBV6-2 or TRBV6-3 to TRBJ2-7; 9 positions match TRBD1. Trimming took 5 bases from V and 3 from J; bases not matched to a gene: 11. The CDR3 sequence is 16 residues long. From germline, CDR1 is MNHEY and CDR2 SVGEGT. Here the CDR3 reads CASSRDRVRQIYEQYF. CDR3 DNA: TGTGCCAGCAGTCGGGACAGGGTGCGACAGATCTACGAGCAGTACTTC.

This clone was observed a few times. The chain is built from TRBV10-3 and TRBJ2-7; 11 bases align to TRBD2. V gave up 5 bases and J gave up 5 bases; unmatched junction bases: 5. The CDR3 is 14 amino acids. Germline values: CDR1 ENHRY, CDR2 SYGVKD. CDR3 in DNA: TGTGCCATCAGTTCGACTAGCGGGACCGACGAGCAGTACTTC. Amino acids: CAISSTSGTDEQYF.

The chain links TRBV30 to TRBJ1-4; 8 bases align to TRBD1. After removal of 4 bases from V and 7 bases from J, the junction contained 11 bases not matched to a gene. The CDR3 extends over 15 amino acids. Germline lookup yields CDR1 GTSNPN and CDR2 SVGIG (reference sequence). The CDR3 nucleotides are TGTGCCTGGACATCAGCAGGGGGCATGGGTGAAAAACTGTTTTTT. Translation gives CAWTSAGGMGEKLFF. The full variable domain, completed using reference TRBV30 and TRBJ1-4, is SQTIHQWPATLVQPVGSPLSLECTVEGTSNPNLYWYRQAAGRGLQLLFYSVGIGQISSEVPQNLSASRPQDRQFILSSKKLLLSDSGFYLCAWTSAGGMGEKLFFGSGTQLSVL.

The chain recombines TRBV27 with TRBJ2-7; D gene unclear. V was shortened by 4 bases and J by 2 bases, with 6 bases between the two germline ends. Looked up from germline, CDR1 is MNHEY and CDR2 is SMNVEV (reference sequence). The CDR3 length is 12 residues. The CDR3 loop is CASSSQTYEQYF. The CDR3 nucleotides are TGTGCCAGCAGTTCTCAAACCTACGAGCAGTACTTC.

The rearrangement uses TRBV18 and TRBJ1-1, with D tentatively TRBD1 (5 bases). The germline gives CDR1 KGHSH, CDR2 LQKENI. V was shortened by 4 bases and J by 0 bases, with 15 bases between the two germline ends. CDR3 size: 16 residues. CDR3 bases: TGTGCCAGCTCACTAACACAGACAGCTTTGAACACTGAAGCTTTCTTT. It encodes CASSLTQTALNTEAFF.

This clone was observed once. This chain joins TRBV27 and TRBJ2-4; D possibly corresponds to TRBD2 (5 bases). From germline, CDR1 is MNHEY and CDR2 SMNVEV (reference sequence). Trimming took off 5 bases at V and 7 bases at J, with 18 bases between the two ends. The CDR3 contains 15 residues. CDR3 amino acids: CASSPPPSRRNIQYF. CDR3 coding DNA: TGTGCCAGCAGTCCCCCCCCTAGCCGGAGGAACATTCAGTACTTC.

The gene calls are TRBV21-1 and TRBJ1-1; the D call of TRBD1 is as the table states it, not checked on the DNA. TRBV21-1 is listed as a pseudogene. The CDR3 consists of 12 residues. The chain's CDR3 is CASSGQGSEAFF. Written as DNA, the CDR3 is TGTGCCAGCAGCGGACAGGGGTCTGAAGCTTTCTTT.

This rearrangement joins TRBV18 to TRBJ2-7; perhaps TRBD1 as D (6 bases). Trimming left V 3 bases short and J 3 bases short, with 15 bases between. This CDR3 is built from 15 residues. Germline values: CDR1 KGHSH, CDR2 LQKENI. CDR3 protein: CASSPTGDTSYEQYF. The CDR3 DNA follows: TGTGCCAGCTCACCTACCGGGGACACTAGCTACGAGCAGTACTTC.

V is TRBV19 and J is TRBJ2-1; 9 bases align to TRBD2. Germline V gene data show CDR1 as LNHDA and CDR2 as SQIVND (reference sequence). The CDR3 consists of 17 residues. Unmatched junction bases numbered 13, after V lost 1 base and J lost 9 bases. CDR3 sequence (DNA): TGTGCCAGTAGTATAGGGAGGCGGGAGGGCCAACGGGGTGAGCAGTTCTTC. Translated, it gives CASSIGRREGQRGEQFF.

The V call is TRBV3-1 (or the pseudogene TRBV3-2), the J call TRBJ2-5; 7 positions match TRBD2. The CDR3 totals 16 residues. V shed 0 bases, J shed 5 bases, and the junction held 9 bases outside the gene matches. Per germline, CDR1 LGHDT and CDR2 YNNKEL (reference sequence). Here the CDR3 DNA reads TGTGCCAGCAGCCAAGATAGGGCGCCCGGGAGGGAGACCCAGTACTTC. Translated, it gives CASSQDRAPGRETQYF.

The chain is built from TRBV6-2 or TRBV6-3 and TRBJ1-5, with 7 bases fitting TRBD1. The CDR3 is 14 residues long. The V and J ends lost 6 bases and 3 bases, in that order; junction bases with no gene match: 5. In germline, CDR1 is MNHEY, CDR2 SVGEGT. The CDR3 loop is CASSKGQFNQPQHF. CDR3 DNA sequence: TGTGCCAGCAGCAAGGGACAGTTCAATCAGCCCCAGCATTTT.

The genes are TRBV27 and TRBJ2-5; the D call may be TRBD1 or TRBD2 (7 bases each). This CDR3 contains 15 residues. With 6 bases removed from V and 4 bases from J, the gap between germline ends came to 18 bases. Germline V gives CDR1 MNHEY, CDR2 SMNVEV (reference sequence). CDR3 sequence (DNA): TGTGCCAGCAGCCGGGCAGGGGGGGTTAGAGAGACCCAGTACTTC. Protein: CASSRAGGVRETQYF.

This clone turned up a few times. V is TRBV5-1 and J is TRBJ1-1; tentatively, D is TRBD1 (6 bases). V was shortened by 2 bases and J by 1 base, with 12 bases between the two germline ends. This CDR3 region has 15 residues. Germline V CDR1 and CDR2: SGHRS, YFSETQ. The CDR3 nucleotides read TGCGCCAGCAGCTTCTCCGGGACACCGAACACTGAAGCTTTCTTT. It is translated as CASSFSGTPNTEAFF.

V and J are TRBV3-1 (or the pseudogene TRBV3-2) and TRBJ2-1, with 7 bases aligning to TRBD2. J gave up 4 bases and V 3 bases, and 9 bases lay outside the gene matches. Germline assignment: CDR1 LGHDT and CDR2 YNNKEL (reference sequence). The CDR3 sequence is 16 residues long. The CDR3 region has the DNA TGTGCCAGCAGCCATTTGGGGGGGAGGAATTACAATGAGCAGTTCTTC. Residues: CASSHLGGRNYNEQFF.

The rearrangement joins TRBV11-3 to TRBJ2-1; 8 bases match TRBD2. Germline-derived CDR1 and CDR2 are SGHNT and YENEEA. Trimming cost V 5 bases and J 8 bases; bases outside gene matches: 14. This CDR3 is 16 amino acids long. CDR3 nucleotide sequence: TGTGCCAGCAGCCCTAGCAGGAGCGGGAGTTCTTATGAGCAGTTCTTC. Translated: CASSPSRSGSSYEQFF.